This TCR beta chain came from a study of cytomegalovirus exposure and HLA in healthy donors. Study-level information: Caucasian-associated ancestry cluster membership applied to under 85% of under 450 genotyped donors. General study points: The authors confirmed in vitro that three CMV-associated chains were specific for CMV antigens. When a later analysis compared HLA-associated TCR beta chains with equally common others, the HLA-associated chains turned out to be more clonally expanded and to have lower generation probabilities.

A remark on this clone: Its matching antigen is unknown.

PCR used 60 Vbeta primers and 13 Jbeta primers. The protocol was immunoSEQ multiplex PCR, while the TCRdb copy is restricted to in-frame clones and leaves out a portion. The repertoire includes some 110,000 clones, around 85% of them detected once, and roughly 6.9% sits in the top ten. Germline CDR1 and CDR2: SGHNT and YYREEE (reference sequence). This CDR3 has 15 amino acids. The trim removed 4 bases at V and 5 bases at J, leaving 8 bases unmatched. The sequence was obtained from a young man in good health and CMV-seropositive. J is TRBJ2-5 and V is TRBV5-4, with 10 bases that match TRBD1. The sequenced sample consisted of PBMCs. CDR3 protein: CASSKPGQGTETQYF. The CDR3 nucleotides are TGTGCCAGCAGCAAACCGGGACAGGGGACGGAGACCCAGTACTTC.